This T cell receptor beta chain was identified during a study of CD8 T cells in ankylosing spondylitis. The CDR3 has 12 residues. Germline V gene lookup returns CDR1 SGDLS and CDR2 YYNGEE. With V trimmed by 4 bases and J by 8 bases, 5 bases remained unmatched. Each TCR beta library was made by quantitative 5'-RACE that incorporated molecular barcodes. TCRdb fed the 5' RACE reads into MiXCR, producing one record per CDR3 protein. Here the sample spans under 250,000 distinct CDR3 sequences, about 11% being singletons. In its sample, this clonotype was seen many times. Its antigen is not known. The study, taken as a whole, reports: The authors reported significant enrichment of disease-linked clones in matched ankylosing spondylitis synovial fluid. Earlier literature documents some of the motif variants in reactive arthritis synovial fluid and blood.

The V and J genes are TRBV9 and TRBJ1-2; 7 bases line up with TRBD1. Specimen: blood, either unsorted or a sorted T cell fraction (not recorded which). This receptor was obtained from a male donor with ankylosing spondylitis or in good health (not recorded which). CDR3 DNA: TGTGCCAGCAGCACTACAGGGGACGGCTACACCTTC. Its protein is CASSTTGDGYTF.